The T cell receptor (beta chain) under discussion was sequenced for a study of tumor and adjacent non-tumor tissue in lung cancer. As for the study in general: On average, productive TCRbeta reads reached roughly 4.2 million per sample.

RNA was extracted from bulk tissue without any cell sorting. TCRbeta libraries were built with three rounds of nested PCR, modified from ARM-PCR. TCRdb reprocessed the multiplex PCR reads with MiXCR, giving one entry per CDR3 protein. This table has under 250,000 distinct CDR3 sequences, around 70% appearing once. A remark on this clonotype: The junction differs from germline at one of its ends, possibly a read error.

This TCR was recovered from a man aged 55 to 70 with non-small cell lung cancer. Sequences were obtained from lung tumor tissue.

The CDR3 region is CASGLDRGTDTHYF. CDR3 nucleotides: TGTGCCAGCGGTTTGGACAGGGGCACAGATACGCACTATTTT. The V and J genes are TRBV6-2 or TRBV6-3 and TRBJ2-3; TRBD1 agrees at 9 bases. There are 14 residues in the CDR3. Per germline, CDR1 MNHEY and CDR2 SVGEGT.